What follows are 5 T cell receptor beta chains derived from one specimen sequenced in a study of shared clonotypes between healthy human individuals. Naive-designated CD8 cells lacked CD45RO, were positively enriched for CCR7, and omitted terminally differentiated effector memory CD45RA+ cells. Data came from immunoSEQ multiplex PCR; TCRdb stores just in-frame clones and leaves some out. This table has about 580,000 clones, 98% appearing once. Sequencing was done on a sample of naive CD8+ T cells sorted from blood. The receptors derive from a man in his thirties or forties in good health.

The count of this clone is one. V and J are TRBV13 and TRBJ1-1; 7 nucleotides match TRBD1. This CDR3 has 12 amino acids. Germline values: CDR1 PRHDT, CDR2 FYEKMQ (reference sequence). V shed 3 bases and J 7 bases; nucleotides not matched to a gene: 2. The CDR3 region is CASSFRGLEAFF. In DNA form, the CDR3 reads TGTGCCAGCAGCTTTAGGGGGCTTGAAGCTTTCTTT.

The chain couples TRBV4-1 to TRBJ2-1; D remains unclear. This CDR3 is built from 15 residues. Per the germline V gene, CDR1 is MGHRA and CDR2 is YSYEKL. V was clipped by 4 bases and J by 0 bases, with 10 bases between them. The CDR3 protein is CASSPRPSSYNEQFF. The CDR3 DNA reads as TGCGCCAGCAGCCCCCGACCCAGCTCCTACAATGAGCAGTTCTTC.

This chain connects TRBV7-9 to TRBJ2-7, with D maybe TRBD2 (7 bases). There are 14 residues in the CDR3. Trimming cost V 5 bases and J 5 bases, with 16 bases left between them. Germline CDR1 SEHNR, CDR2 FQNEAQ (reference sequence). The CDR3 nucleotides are TGTGCCAGCAGCCCTCGGGGGGCTAGGAACGAGCAGTACTTC. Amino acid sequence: CASSPRGARNEQYF.

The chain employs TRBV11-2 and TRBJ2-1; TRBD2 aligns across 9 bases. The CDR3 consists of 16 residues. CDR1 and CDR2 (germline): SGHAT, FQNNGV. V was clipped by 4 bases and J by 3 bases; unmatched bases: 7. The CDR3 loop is CASSSHAGGGYNEQFF. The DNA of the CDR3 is TGTGCCAGCAGCTCCCATGCGGGAGGGGGCTACAATGAGCAGTTCTTC.

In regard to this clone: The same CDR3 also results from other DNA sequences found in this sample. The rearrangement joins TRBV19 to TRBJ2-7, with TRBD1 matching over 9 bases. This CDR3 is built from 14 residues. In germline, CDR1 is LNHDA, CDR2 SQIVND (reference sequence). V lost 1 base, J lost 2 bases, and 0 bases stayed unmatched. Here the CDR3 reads CASSIGTGAYEQYF. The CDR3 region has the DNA TGTGCCAGTAGTATAGGGACAGGGGCCTACGAGCAGTACTTC.